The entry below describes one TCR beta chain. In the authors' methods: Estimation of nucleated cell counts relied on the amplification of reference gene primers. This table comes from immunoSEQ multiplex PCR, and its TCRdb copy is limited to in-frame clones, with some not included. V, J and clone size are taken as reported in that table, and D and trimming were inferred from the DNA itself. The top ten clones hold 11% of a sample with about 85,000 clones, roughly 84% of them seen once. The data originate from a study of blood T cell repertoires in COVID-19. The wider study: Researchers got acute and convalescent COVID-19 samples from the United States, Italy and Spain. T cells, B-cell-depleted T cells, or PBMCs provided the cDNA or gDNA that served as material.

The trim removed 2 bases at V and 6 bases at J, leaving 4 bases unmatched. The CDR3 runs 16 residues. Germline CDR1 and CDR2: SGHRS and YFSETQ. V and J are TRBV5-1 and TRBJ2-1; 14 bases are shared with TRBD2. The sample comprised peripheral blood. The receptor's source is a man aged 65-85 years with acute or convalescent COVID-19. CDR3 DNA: TGCGCCAGCAGCTTCTCGGGACTAGCGGGGGCCAATGAGCAGTTCTTC. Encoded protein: CASSFSGLAGANEQFF.